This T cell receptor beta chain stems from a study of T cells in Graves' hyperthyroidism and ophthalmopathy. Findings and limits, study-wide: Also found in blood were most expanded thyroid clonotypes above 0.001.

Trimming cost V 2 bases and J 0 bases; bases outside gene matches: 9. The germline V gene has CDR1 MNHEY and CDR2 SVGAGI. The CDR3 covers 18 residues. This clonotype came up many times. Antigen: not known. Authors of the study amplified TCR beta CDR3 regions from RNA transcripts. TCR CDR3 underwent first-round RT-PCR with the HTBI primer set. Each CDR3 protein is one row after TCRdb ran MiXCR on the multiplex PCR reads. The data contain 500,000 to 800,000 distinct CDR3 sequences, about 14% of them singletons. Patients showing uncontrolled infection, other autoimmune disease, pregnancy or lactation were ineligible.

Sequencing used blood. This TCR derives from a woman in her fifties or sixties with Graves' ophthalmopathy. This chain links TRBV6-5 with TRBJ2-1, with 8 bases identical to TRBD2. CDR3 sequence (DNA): TGTGCCAGCAGTTACGTGTCGGGAGGGCAAGGCTCCTACAATGAGCAGTTCTTC. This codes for CASSYVSGGQGSYNEQFF.